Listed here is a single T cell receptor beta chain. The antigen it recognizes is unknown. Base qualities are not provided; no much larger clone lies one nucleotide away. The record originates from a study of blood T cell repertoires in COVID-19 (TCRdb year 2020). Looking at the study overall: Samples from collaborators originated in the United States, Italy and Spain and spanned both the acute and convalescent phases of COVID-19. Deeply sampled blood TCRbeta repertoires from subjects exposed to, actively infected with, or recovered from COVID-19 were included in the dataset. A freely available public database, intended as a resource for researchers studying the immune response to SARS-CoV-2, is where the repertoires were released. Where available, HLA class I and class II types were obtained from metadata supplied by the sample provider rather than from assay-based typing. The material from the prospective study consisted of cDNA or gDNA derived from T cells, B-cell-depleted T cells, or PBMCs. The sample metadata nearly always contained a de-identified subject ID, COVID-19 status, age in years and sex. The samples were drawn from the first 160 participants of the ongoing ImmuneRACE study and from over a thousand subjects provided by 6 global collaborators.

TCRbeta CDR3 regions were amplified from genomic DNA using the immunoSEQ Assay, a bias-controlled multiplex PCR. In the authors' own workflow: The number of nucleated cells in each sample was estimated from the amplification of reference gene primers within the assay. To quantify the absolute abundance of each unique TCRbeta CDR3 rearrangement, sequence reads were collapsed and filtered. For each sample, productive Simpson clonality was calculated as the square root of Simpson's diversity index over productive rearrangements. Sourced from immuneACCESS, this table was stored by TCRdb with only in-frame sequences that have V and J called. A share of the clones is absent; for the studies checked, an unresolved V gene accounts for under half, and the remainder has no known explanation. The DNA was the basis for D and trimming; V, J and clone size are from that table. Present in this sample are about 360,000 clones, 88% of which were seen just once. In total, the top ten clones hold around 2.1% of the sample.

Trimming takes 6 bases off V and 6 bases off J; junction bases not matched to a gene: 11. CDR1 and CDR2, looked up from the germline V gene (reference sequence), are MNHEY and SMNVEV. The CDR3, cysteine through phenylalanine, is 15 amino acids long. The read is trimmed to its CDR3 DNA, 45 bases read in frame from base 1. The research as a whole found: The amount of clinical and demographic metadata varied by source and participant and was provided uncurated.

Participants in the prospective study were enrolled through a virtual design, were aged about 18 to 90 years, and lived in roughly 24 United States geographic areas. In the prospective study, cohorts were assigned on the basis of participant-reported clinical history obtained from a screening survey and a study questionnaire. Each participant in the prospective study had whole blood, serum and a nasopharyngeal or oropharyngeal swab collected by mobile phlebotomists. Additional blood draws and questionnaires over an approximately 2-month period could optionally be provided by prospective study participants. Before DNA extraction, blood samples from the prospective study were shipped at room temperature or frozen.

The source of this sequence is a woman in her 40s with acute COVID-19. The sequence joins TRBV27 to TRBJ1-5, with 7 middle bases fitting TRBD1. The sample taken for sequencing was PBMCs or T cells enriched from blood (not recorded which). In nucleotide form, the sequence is TGTGCCAGCAGGGAGTTAGGGACAGCGGGTCAGCCCCAGCATTTT. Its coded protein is CASRELGTAGQPQHF.